The text below deals with one T cell receptor beta chain. The method was immunoSEQ multiplex PCR; TCRdb's version includes in-frame clones alone and lacks a portion of them. The data show 310,000 or so clones, with 75% to 90% seen just once and around 2.2% held by the top ten. V gave up 7 bases and J gave up 2 bases; unmatched junction bases: 5. Per germline, CDR1 MDHEN and CDR2 SYDVKM. The CDR3 contains 14 residues. These data come from a study of blood T cell repertoires in COVID-19. Study-wide background: The United States, Italy and Spain were the sources of the acute and convalescent COVID-19 samples. PBMCs, B-cell-depleted T cells, or T cells provided the cDNA or gDNA that made up the material.

The sequenced material came from peripheral blood. The chain has TRBV28 and TRBJ2-1, with TRBD2 matching over 7 bases. This receptor was obtained from a woman aged 50 to 65 who had recovered from COVID-19. The CDR3 here is CASKASGAYNEQFF. The CDR3 DNA reads as TGTGCCAGCAAAGCTAGCGGAGCCTACAATGAGCAGTTCTTC.